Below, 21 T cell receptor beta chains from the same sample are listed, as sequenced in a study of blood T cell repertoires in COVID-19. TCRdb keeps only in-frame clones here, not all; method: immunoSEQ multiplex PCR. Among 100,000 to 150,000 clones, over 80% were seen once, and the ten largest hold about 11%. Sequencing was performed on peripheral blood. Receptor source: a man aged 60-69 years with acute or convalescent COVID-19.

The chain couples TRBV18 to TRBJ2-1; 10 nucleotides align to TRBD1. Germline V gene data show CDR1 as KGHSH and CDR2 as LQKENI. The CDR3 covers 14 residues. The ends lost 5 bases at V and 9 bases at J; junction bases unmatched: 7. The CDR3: CASSAGTGDSEQFF. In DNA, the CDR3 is TGTGCCAGCTCAGCCGGGACAGGGGACAGTGAGCAGTTCTTC. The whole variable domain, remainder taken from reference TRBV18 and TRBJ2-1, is NAGVMQNPRHLVRRRGQEARLRCSPMKGHSHVYWYRQLPEEGLKFMVYLQKENIIDESGMPKERFSAEFPKEGPSILRIQQVVRGDSAAYFCASSAGTGDSEQFFGPGTRLTVL.

CDR3 sequence reads: CASSSPSGSRDEQFF. In nucleotides, the CDR3 is TGTGCCAGCAGTAGCCCTAGCGGGAGTCGTGATGAGCAGTTCTTC. The chain joins TRBV6-5 to TRBJ2-1; TRBD2 matches at 10 bases. The V gene end was trimmed by 5 bases and the J gene end by 8 bases; junction bases not matched to a gene: 9. The CDR3 is 15 residues long. Germline lookup yields CDR1 MNHEY and CDR2 SVGAGI.

The DNA of the CDR3 is TGTGCCAGCAGCCTCCGACAGGGGGCAACTACACTAAACACCGGGGAGCTGTTTTTT. It is translated as CASSLRQGATTLNTGELFF. The chain is built from TRBV11-2 and TRBJ2-2; 10 bases fit TRBD1. CDR3 size: 19 residues. Germline V CDR1 and CDR2: SGHAT, FQNNGV. Trimming removed 5 bases from V and 2 bases from J; junction bases left unmatched: 14.

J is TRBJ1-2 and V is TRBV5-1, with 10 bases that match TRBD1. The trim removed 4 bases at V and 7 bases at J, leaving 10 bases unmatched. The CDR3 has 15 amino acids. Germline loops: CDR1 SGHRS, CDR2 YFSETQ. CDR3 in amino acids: CASSPGDRGSGGYTF. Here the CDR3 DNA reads TGCGCCAGCAGCCCGGGGGACAGGGGATCGGGTGGCTACACCTTC. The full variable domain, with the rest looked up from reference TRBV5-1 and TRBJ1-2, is KAGVTQTPRYLIKTRGQQVTLSCSPISGHRSVSWYQQTPGQGLQFLFEYFSETQRNKGNFPGRFSGRQFSNSRSEMNVSTLELGDSALYLCASSPGDRGSGGYTFGSGTRLTVV.

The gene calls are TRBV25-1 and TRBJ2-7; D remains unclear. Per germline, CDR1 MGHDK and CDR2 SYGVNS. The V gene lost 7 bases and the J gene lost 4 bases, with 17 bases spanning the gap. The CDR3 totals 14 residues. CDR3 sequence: CASKSSGASYEQYF. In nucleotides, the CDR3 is TGTGCCAGCAAATCCTCAGGTGCCTCGTACGAGCAGTACTTC.

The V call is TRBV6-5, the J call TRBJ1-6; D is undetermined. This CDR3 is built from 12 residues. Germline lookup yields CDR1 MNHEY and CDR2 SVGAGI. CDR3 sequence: CGTSSYNSPLHF. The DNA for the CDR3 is TGTGGAACGAGCTCCTATAATTCACCCCTCCACTTT.

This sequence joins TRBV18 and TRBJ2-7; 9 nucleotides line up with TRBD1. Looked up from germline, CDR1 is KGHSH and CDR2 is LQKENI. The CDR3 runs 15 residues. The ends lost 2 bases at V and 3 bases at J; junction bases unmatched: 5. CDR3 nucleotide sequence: TGTGCCAGCTCACCAGGTGGACAGGGGTACTACGAGCAGTACTTC. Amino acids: CASSPGGQGYYEQYF.

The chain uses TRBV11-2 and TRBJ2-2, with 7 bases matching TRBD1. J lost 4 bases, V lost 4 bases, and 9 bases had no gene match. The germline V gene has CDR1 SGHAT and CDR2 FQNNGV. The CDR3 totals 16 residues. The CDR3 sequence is CASSYLPGGSTGELFF. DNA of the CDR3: TGTGCCAGCAGCTACCTACCAGGGGGAAGCACCGGGGAGCTGTTTTTT.

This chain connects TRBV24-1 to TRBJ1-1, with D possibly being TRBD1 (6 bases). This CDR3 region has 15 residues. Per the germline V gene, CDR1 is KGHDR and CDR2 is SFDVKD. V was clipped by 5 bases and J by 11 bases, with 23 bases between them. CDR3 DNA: TGTGCCACCAGTGCCACAGCGGGGGGCCCAGAAAGGGCTTTCTTT. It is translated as CATSATAGGPERAFF.

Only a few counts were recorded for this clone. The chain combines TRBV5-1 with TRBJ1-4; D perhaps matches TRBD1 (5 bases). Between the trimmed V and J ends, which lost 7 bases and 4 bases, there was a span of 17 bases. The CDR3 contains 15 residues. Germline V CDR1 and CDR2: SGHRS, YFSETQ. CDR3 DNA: TGCGCCAGCTCCCTCACCCAGGGTTTTAATGAAAAACTGTTTTTT. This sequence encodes CASSLTQGFNEKLFF.

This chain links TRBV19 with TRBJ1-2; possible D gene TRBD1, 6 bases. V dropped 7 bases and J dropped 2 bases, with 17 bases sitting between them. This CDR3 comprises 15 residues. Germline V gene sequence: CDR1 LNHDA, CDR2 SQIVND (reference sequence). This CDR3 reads CASNPTGQPNYGYTF. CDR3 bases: TGTGCCAGTAATCCGACAGGACAACCAAACTATGGCTACACCTTC.

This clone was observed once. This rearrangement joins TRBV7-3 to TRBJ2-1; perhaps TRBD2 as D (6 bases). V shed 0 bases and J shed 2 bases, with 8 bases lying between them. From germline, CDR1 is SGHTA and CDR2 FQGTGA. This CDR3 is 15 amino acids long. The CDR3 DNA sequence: TGTGCCAGCAGCTTAACCGGGAGACCCTACAATGAGCAGTTCTTC. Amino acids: CASSLTGRPYNEQFF.

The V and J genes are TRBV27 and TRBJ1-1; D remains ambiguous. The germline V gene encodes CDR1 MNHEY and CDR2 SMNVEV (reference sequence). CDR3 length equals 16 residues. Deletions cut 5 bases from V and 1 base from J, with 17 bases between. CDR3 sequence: CASSPPRETGNTEAFF. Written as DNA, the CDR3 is TGTGCCAGCAGTCCCCCGAGGGAGACGGGGAACACTGAAGCTTTCTTT.

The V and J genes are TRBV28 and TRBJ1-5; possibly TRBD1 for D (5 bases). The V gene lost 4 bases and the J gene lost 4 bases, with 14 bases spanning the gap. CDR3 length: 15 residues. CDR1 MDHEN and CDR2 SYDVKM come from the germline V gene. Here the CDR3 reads CASSSPGLINQPQHF. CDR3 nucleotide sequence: TGTGCCAGCAGTTCGCCGGGACTGATAAATCAGCCCCAGCATTTT.

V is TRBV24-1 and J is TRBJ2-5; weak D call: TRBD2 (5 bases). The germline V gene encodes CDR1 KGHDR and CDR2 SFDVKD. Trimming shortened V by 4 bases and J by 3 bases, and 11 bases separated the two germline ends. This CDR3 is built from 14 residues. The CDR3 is CATSDTDGKETQYF. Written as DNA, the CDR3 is TGTGCCACCAGTGACACCGACGGGAAAGAGACCCAGTACTTC.

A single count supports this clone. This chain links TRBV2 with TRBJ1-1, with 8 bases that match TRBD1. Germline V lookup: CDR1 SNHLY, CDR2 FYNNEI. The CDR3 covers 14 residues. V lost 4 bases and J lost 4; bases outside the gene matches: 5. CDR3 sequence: CASSGITGGTEAFF. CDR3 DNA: TGTGCCAGCAGTGGGATTACAGGGGGCACTGAAGCTTTCTTT.

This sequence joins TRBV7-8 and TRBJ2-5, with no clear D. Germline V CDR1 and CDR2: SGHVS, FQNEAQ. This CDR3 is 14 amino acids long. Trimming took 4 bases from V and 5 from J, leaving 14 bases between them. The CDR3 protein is CASSSVQVQETQYF. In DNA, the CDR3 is TGTGCCAGCAGCTCAGTCCAGGTTCAGGAGACCCAGTACTTC.

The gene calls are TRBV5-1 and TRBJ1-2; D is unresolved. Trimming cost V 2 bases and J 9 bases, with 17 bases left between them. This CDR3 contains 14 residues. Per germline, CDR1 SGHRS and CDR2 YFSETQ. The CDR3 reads CASSFGTGWRSYTF. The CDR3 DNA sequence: TGCGCCAGCAGCTTCGGAACGGGGTGGAGAAGCTACACCTTC.

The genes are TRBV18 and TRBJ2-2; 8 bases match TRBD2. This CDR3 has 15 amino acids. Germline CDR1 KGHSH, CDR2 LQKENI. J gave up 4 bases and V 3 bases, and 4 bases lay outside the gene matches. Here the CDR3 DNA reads TGTGCCAGCTCACCCCCCCGGGGGGGCACCGGGGAGCTGTTTTTT. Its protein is CASSPPRGGTGELFF.

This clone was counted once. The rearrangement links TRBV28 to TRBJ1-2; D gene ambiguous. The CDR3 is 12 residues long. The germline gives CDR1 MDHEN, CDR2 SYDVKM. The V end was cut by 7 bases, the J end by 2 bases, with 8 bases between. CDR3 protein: CASTDNNYGYTF. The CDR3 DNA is TGTGCCAGCACCGACAACAACTATGGCTACACCTTC.

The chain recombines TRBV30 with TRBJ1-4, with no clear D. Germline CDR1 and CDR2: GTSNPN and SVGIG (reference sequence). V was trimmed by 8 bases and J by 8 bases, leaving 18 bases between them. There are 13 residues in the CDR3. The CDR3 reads CAGGGKNGEKLFF. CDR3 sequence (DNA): TGTGCCGGCGGTGGTAAGAATGGGGAAAAACTGTTTTTT.